This T cell receptor beta chain was recorded in a study of blood T cells in healthy people across ages. The CDR3 contains 15 residues. Unmatched junction bases numbered 8, after V lost 4 bases and J lost 5 bases. Germline V gene data show CDR1 as KGHDR and CDR2 as SFDVKD. This clonotype turned up a few times. With a J-beta primer mix and a sample-barcoded 5' primer, a second PCR ran roughly 6 to 11 cycles. TCRdb re-derived calls from the 5' RACE reads in MiXCR, one entry per CDR3 protein. The sample has approximately 730,000 distinct CDR3 sequences, around 46% seen once; the top ten hold roughly 20%. The study drew donors from healthy Caucasian individuals in Russia aged roughly 6 to 95. The amount of total RNA extracted per sample was at least 5.5 micrograms.

The source is a woman between 55 and 75 years old in good health. The V and J genes are TRBV24-1 and TRBJ2-3; 7 bases map to TRBD1. The specimen was blood. The CDR3, as DNA: TGTGCCACCAGTGACCAAACAGGGGTGGTAGATACGCAGTATTTT. Residues: CATSDQTGVVDTQYF.